One and the same sample provided the 5 T cell receptor beta chains below, sequenced in a study of blood T cells in healthy people across ages. Then a second PCR, running about 6 to 11 cycles, was carried out with a sample-barcoded 5' primer and a J-beta primer mix. Using its own MiXCR run on the 5' RACE reads, TCRdb lists one record per CDR3 protein. The sample has about 1.6 million distinct CDR3 sequences, about 31% seen once. The source material was blood. Receptors were obtained from a woman aged 30 to 39 in good health.

A single count supports this clonotype. The rearrangement links TRBV9 to TRBJ2-5, with D perhaps matching TRBD2 (5 bases). V dropped 0 bases and J dropped 5 bases, with 14 bases sitting between them. The CDR3 is 15 residues long. The germline CDR1 and CDR2 sequences are SGDLS and YYNGEE. The CDR3: CASSVGESRLETQYF. The CDR3 DNA reads as TGTGCCAGCAGCGTAGGGGAGTCCAGGTTGGAGACCCAGTACTTC.

The sample holds a few counts of this clonotype. This rearrangement joins TRBV27 to TRBJ2-7; TRBD1 aligns across 9 bases. The V segment lost 4 bases and the J segment 5 bases; nucleotides outside the gene matches: 12. Germline V gene data show CDR1 as MNHEY and CDR2 as SMNVEV (reference sequence). This CDR3 has 16 residues. The CDR3 is CASSSSLTGGGDEQYF. The CDR3 DNA follows: TGTGCCAGCAGTTCCTCACTAACAGGGGGCGGCGACGAGCAGTACTTC.

In DNA form, the CDR3 reads TGTGCCAGCAGCCCCAGCGGGACACGGTCCTACGAGCAGTACTTC. This sequence encodes CASSPSGTRSYEQYF. The V call is TRBV7-6, the J call TRBJ2-7; possible D gene TRBD2, 7 bases. From germline, CDR1 is SGHVS and CDR2 FNYEAQ. CDR3 size: 15 residues. Trimming pared 5 bases from V and 1 base from J, leaving 15 bases between.

Many counts were recorded for this clonotype. The chain carries TRBV6-6 and TRBJ2-1; the D call may be TRBD1 or TRBD2 (5 bases each). Germline V gene sequence: CDR1 MNHNY, CDR2 SVGAGI (reference sequence). The CDR3 sequence is 14 residues long. V shed 2 bases and J shed 10 bases, with 15 bases lying between them. CDR3 protein: CASSYGYGTPEQFF. The DNA for the CDR3 is TGTGCCAGCAGTTACGGGTATGGGACCCCAGAGCAGTTCTTC.

This clonotype was observed once. The chain couples TRBV4-1 to TRBJ1-1; 9 bases match TRBD1. The germline V gene has CDR1 MGHRA and CDR2 YSYEKL. V shed 1 base and J 5 bases; nucleotides not matched to a gene: 11. The CDR3 has 17 residues. The CDR3 sequence: CASSQGRDRVRETEAFF. Here the CDR3 DNA reads TGCGCCAGCAGCCAAGGGAGGGACAGGGTCAGGGAAACTGAAGCTTTCTTT.